This T cell receptor (beta chain) appears in the sequencing data of a study of cytomegalovirus exposure and HLA in healthy donors. 60 Vbeta and 13 Jbeta primers were used in PCR. Profiled with immunoSEQ multiplex PCR; TCRdb holds only in-frame clones, not every one. In the table there are roughly 120,000 clones, about 81% of which are singletons. V lost 7 bases and J lost 1, with 22 bases in between. Germline CDR1 reads LNHNV; CDR2 reads YYDKDF (reference sequence). CDR3 length: 17 amino acids. Input material: PBMCs. The rearrangement links TRBV15 to TRBJ1-1; D not certain. This clonotype was obtained from a woman aged 30 to 39 in good health and CMV-seronegative. The CDR3, as DNA: TGTGCCACCACGCTGCGCCGGTTTGAGGCCTCGAACACTGAAGCTTTCTTT. Residues: CATTLRRFEASNTEAFF.